Each of the 31 T cell receptor beta chains below was sequenced from the same sample in a study of identical twins. TCRdb reprocessed the 5' RACE reads via MiXCR and lists one record per CDR3 protein. The top ten hold 1.5% to 2% of the sample, which has about 900,000 distinct CDR3 sequences, 12% seen once. Separately, the same data were catalogued under a study of yellow fever vaccine responses in identical twins.

Sequenced: PBMCs. The receptors here all came from a young woman in good health.

The chain carries TRBV4-1 and TRBJ2-5, with a weak D call TRBD2 (6 bases). The length of the CDR3 is 17 residues. V gave up 0 bases and J gave up 2 bases, with 16 bases separating them. Germline assignment: CDR1 MGHRA and CDR2 YSYEKL. The CDR3 bases are TGCGCCAGCAGCCAAGACCCCCCGGGACTCATTCAAGAGACCCAGTACTTC. Its translation is CASSQDPPGLIQETQYF.

This clonotype showed up just a few times. V usage is TRBV5-1 and J usage is TRBJ2-1, with D unclear. Deletions cut 0 bases from V and 1 base from J, with 8 bases between. CDR3 length equals 15 residues. The germline gives CDR1 SGHRS, CDR2 YFSETQ. Here the CDR3 reads CASSLGIGSYNEQFF. CDR3 nucleotide sequence: TGCGCCAGCAGCTTGGGGATAGGGTCCTACAATGAGCAGTTCTTC.

The gene calls are TRBV5-5 and TRBJ2-3, with D uncertain. V was pared by 4 bases and J by 2 bases, with 14 bases between. The CDR3 covers 15 residues. Germline loops: CDR1 SGHKS, CDR2 YYEKEE (reference sequence). CDR3 bases: TGTGCCAGCAGCCCCCCCACGCAGCCCACAGATACGCAGTATTTT. Protein product: CASSPPTQPTDTQYF.

This clonotype was seen ten or more times. The chain carries TRBV5-1 and TRBJ2-1, with 9 nucleotides matching TRBD2. CDR1 and CDR2 (germline): SGHRS, YFSETQ. V was pared by 0 bases and J by 9 bases, with 7 bases of the junction left unmatched. The CDR3 sequence is 15 residues long. In DNA form, the CDR3 reads TGCGCCAGCAGCTTGGAAGGCGGGGGGGCTGGTGAGCAGTTCTTC. Residues: CASSLEGGGAGEQFF.

The chain has TRBV5-6 and TRBJ2-1; 7 bases align to TRBD2. Germline V lookup: CDR1 SGHDT, CDR2 YYEEEE. This CDR3 is 21 amino acids long. The V gene end was trimmed by 1 base and the J gene end by 2 bases; junction bases not matched to a gene: 21. CDR3 sequence reads: CASSLFRGGFYSILAYNEQFF. CDR3 in DNA: TGTGCCAGCAGCTTGTTTAGGGGAGGGTTTTACTCGATTTTGGCCTACAATGAGCAGTTCTTC.

This chain uses TRBV10-3 with TRBJ2-1; no clear D. The CDR3 contains 16 residues. Trimming shortened V by 0 bases and J by 4 bases, and 13 bases separated the two germline ends. Germline V CDR1 and CDR2: ENHRY, SYGVKD. Here the CDR3 DNA reads TGTGCCATCAGTGAGTCGATCCGACGGCAATACAATGAGCAGTTCTTC. It translates to CAISESIRRQYNEQFF.

The chain couples TRBV20-1 to TRBJ2-1, with a tentative D call TRBD1 (6 bases). CDR1 and CDR2 from the germline V gene are DFQATT and SNEGSKA (reference sequence). CDR3 length: 11 residues. The CDR3 protein is CSGQPYNEQFF. The DNA for the CDR3 is TGCAGCGGACAGCCCTACAATGAGCAGTTCTTC.

This chain connects TRBV6-2 or TRBV6-3 to TRBJ2-1; 9 bases are shared with TRBD2. The CDR3 runs 14 residues. CDR1 and CDR2 (germline): MNHEY, SVGEGT. The junction had 7 bases not matched to a gene; V was cut back by 7 bases and J by 6 bases. CDR3 amino acids: CASTRGLAGNEQFF. The CDR3 bases are TGTGCCAGCACCCGGGGACTAGCAGGCAATGAGCAGTTCTTC.

The V gene is TRBV5-6, the J gene TRBJ2-5; D is ambiguous. This CDR3 region has 13 residues. Trimming stripped 0 bases from V and 3 bases from J, with 6 bases between. The V gene's germline CDR1 is SGHDT and CDR2 YYEEEE. As DNA, the CDR3 is TGTGCCAGCAGCTTGGACCAGGAAGAGACCCAGTACTTC. Its translation is CASSLDQEETQYF.

This clonotype was seen more than once but under ten times. This rearrangement joins TRBV2 to TRBJ1-4; D call uncertain. The CDR3 spans 14 residues. Looked up from germline, CDR1 is SNHLY and CDR2 is FYNNEI. The V gene lost 6 bases and the J gene lost 2 bases, with 10 bases spanning the gap. Here the CDR3 DNA reads TGTGCCAGCAGAATAGTTCAGACTAATGAAAAACTGTTTTTT. This gives the protein CASRIVQTNEKLFF.

The chain combines TRBV7-9 with TRBJ2-5; D could derive from TRBD1 or TRBD2 (7 bases each). From germline, CDR1 is SEHNR and CDR2 FQNEAQ (reference sequence). The V gene lost 5 bases and the J gene lost 5 bases, with 15 bases spanning the gap. CDR3 size: 14 residues. The CDR3 DNA is TGTGCCAGCAGCCTCCAGGGGGGGATGGAGACCCAGTACTTC. Translating gives CASSLQGGMETQYF.

The chain employs TRBV11-2 and TRBJ1-6, with unresolved D. The V end was cut by 5 bases, the J end by 5 bases, with 13 bases between. The germline V gene encodes CDR1 SGHAT and CDR2 FQNNGV. The CDR3 loop spans 15 amino acids. CDR3: CASSPRGGDNSPLHF. DNA of the CDR3: TGTGCCAGCAGCCCCCGGGGAGGCGATAATTCACCCCTCCACTTT.

The CDR3, as DNA: TGTGCCAGCAGCAACCTCAGGACTAGCGGTAGAACCGGGGAGCTGTTTTTT. Residues: CASSNLRTSGRTGELFF. The chain uses TRBV2 and TRBJ2-2; TRBD2 matches at 10 bases. The length of the CDR3 is 17 residues. Germline-derived CDR1 and CDR2 are SNHLY and FYNNEI. The V segment lost 6 bases and the J segment 5 bases; nucleotides outside the gene matches: 12.

This clonotype showed up just once. The chain uses TRBV19 and TRBJ2-5, with D unresolved. CDR1 LNHDA and CDR2 SQIVND come from the germline V gene (reference sequence). The CDR3 length is 12 residues. Trimming removed 4 bases at V and 5 bases at J, with 8 bases between. DNA of the CDR3: TGTGCCAGTAGTACCCAGAAGGAGACCCAGTACTTC. Translating it yields CASSTQKETQYF.

This clonotype has a count of ten or more. The chain combines TRBV12-3 or TRBV12-4 with TRBJ2-3; the D call may be TRBD1 or TRBD2 (5 bases each). The CDR3 sequence is 13 residues long. V dropped 7 bases and J dropped 4 bases, with 12 bases sitting between them. CDR3 coding DNA: TGTGCCAGCACCATCCCGGGGCCAGATACGCAGTATTTT. Translation: CASTIPGPDTQYF.

This clonotype showed up just a few times. The chain joins TRBV20-1 to TRBJ2-7; maybe TRBD1 (6 bases). Deletions cut 5 bases from V and 8 bases from J, with 25 bases between. Germline V gene data show CDR1 as DFQATT and CDR2 as SNEGSKA (reference sequence). The CDR3 totals 15 residues. The CDR3 loop reads CSAQSAIQGPAKQYF. Here the CDR3 DNA reads TGCAGTGCTCAGAGCGCGATACAGGGTCCGGCCAAGCAGTACTTC.

The genes are TRBV4-1 and TRBJ2-1; weak D call: TRBD2 (6 bases). V lost 2 bases to trimming and J lost 12 bases, with 14 bases between them. Per germline, CDR1 MGHRA and CDR2 YSYEKL. CDR3 length: 13 residues. The CDR3: CASSQQTGEGQFF. DNA of the CDR3: TGCGCCAGCAGCCAACAAACGGGAGAAGGGCAGTTCTTC.

This clonotype was recorded a few times. The chain combines TRBV6-5 with TRBJ1-6, with a weak D call TRBD1 (5 bases). Trimming took off 0 bases at V and 5 bases at J, with 17 bases between the two ends. The germline V gene encodes CDR1 MNHEY and CDR2 SVGAGI. CDR3 size: 18 residues. The CDR3 reads CASSYSPARGVDNSPLHF. The CDR3 DNA reads as TGTGCCAGCAGTTACTCACCGGCTCGGGGGGTAGATAATTCACCCCTCCACTTT.

This clonotype was detected ten times or more. The chain has TRBV5-1 and TRBJ2-1; the D gene is possibly TRBD2 (6 bases). V lost 7 bases to trimming and J lost 9 bases, with 14 bases between them. Germline assignment: CDR1 SGHRS and CDR2 YFSETQ. CDR3 length: 12 amino acids. The CDR3 DNA sequence: TGCGCCAGCCGCAGACGGGAGACTGAGCAGTTCTTC. Its translation: CASRRRETEQFF.

This clonotype showed up many times. The CDR3 reads CASGRGGYGYTF. In DNA form, the CDR3 reads TGTGCCAGCGGTAGGGGAGGCTATGGCTACACCTTC. J is TRBJ1-2 and V is TRBV12-3 or TRBV12-4; possible D gene TRBD1, 5 bases. The CDR3 contains 12 residues. V gave up 8 bases and J gave up 4 bases, with 11 bases separating them.

This CDR3 is CSVDLQGRRETQYF. The CDR3 nucleotides read TGCAGCGTTGACCTACAGGGGAGGAGGGAGACCCAGTACTTC. V usage is TRBV29-1 and J usage is TRBJ2-5; a weak D match, TRBD1 (7 bases). The ends were cut back, 3 bases at V and 5 bases at J, with 16 bases in the middle. CDR1 is SQVTM and CDR2 is ANQGSEA in the germline V gene. This CDR3 has 14 amino acids.

This clonotype was observed a handful of times. V is TRBV21-1 and J is TRBJ2-1; TRBD1, the D gene given by the table, was not confirmed from the DNA. TRBV21-1 is annotated as a pseudogene. The CDR3 sequence is 16 residues long. CDR3 sequence: CASSKGGQGWLHEQFF. In nucleotides, the CDR3 is TGTGCCAGCAGCAAAGGTGGACAGGGCTGGCTGCATGAGCAGTTCTTC.

The chain has TRBV29-1 and TRBJ2-3; 8 positions agree with TRBD2. V lost 4 bases to trimming and J lost 6 bases; unmatched junction nucleotides: 9. The CDR3 contains 14 residues. Germline V gene data show CDR1 as SQVTM and CDR2 as ANQGSEA. DNA of the CDR3: TGCAGCGTTGTTTCCAGCGGGAGTCGGGATACGCAGTATTTT. It encodes CSVVSSGSRDTQYF.

This clonotype was found a few times. The rearrangement joins TRBV5-1 to TRBJ2-1, with D tentatively TRBD1 (6 bases). Germline V gene lookup returns CDR1 SGHRS and CDR2 YFSETQ. CDR3 length equals 17 residues. Trimming removed 2 bases from V and 0 bases from J, with 15 bases in between. CDR3 coding DNA: TGCGCCAGCAGCTTTACCCCACAGGGTCGCTCCTACAATGAGCAGTTCTTC. Translated, it gives CASSFTPQGRSYNEQFF.

CDR3 region: CAIRTGTEDNEQFF. As DNA, the CDR3 is TGTGCCATCAGGACCGGGACAGAAGACAATGAGCAGTTCTTC. The V gene is TRBV10-3, the J gene TRBJ2-1, with 7 bases lining up with TRBD1. J was trimmed by 5 bases and V by 6 bases; bases with no gene match: 7. The CDR3 loop spans 14 amino acids. In germline, CDR1 is ENHRY, CDR2 SYGVKD.

This clonotype was counted at least ten times. The rearrangement uses TRBV7-2 and TRBJ1-1, with a weak D call TRBD1 (5 bases). The V end lost 2 bases, the J end lost 3 bases, and 10 bases lay between the germline ends. This CDR3 contains 14 residues. The germline V gene encodes CDR1 SGHTA and CDR2 FQGNSA. CDR3 nucleotide sequence: TGTGCCAGCAGCTTATTCTGGGGGGACACTGAAGCTTTCTTT. Translation gives CASSLFWGDTEAFF.

This clonotype was observed at least ten times. The V call is TRBV7-8, the J call TRBJ1-1; D might be TRBD1 (6 bases). The V and J ends lost 5 bases and 6 bases respectively, with 19 bases between them. Looked up from germline, CDR1 is SGHVS and CDR2 is FQNEAQ. The CDR3 sequence is 15 residues long. The CDR3 DNA reads as TGTGCCAGCAGCATTACACCTAACAGGGATGCTGAAGCTTTCTTT. Its protein is CASSITPNRDAEAFF.

The DNA for the CDR3 is TGTGCCAGCAGCTGGGGCCCGTTGGGCACTGAAGCTTTCTTT. It yields the protein CASSWGPLGTEAFF. The V and J genes are TRBV5-5 and TRBJ1-1; possible D gene TRBD1, 5 bases. The germline CDR1 and CDR2 sequences are SGHKS and YYEKEE (reference sequence). The CDR3 extends over 14 amino acids. V was clipped by 3 bases and J by 4 bases, with 13 bases between them.

This clonotype was found a few times. The chain combines TRBV28 with TRBJ2-2, with TRBD1 matching over 9 bases. V shed 3 bases and J 5 bases; nucleotides not matched to a gene: 4. This CDR3 is built from 15 residues. The germline V gene has CDR1 MDHEN and CDR2 SYDVKM. Here the CDR3 DNA reads TGTGCCAGCAGTTTCGGGACAGGGAGAACCGGGGAGCTGTTTTTT. Translation gives CASSFGTGRTGELFF.

V usage is TRBV20-1 and J usage is TRBJ2-1; 10 bases agree with TRBD2. CDR3 length: 13 amino acids. Germline values: CDR1 DFQATT, CDR2 SNEGSKA (reference sequence). Germline trimming cut 6 bases from V and 7 bases from J; bases unmatched to any gene: 6. CDR3 DNA: TGCAGTGCCATAGCGGGGGGCGTGAATGAGCAGTTCTTC. Its translation: CSAIAGGVNEQFF.

This clonotype was observed a handful of times. The V and J genes are TRBV20-1 and TRBJ2-3, with D maybe TRBD2 (5 bases). Deletions cut 3 bases from V and 4 bases from J, with 8 bases between. The V gene's germline CDR1 is DFQATT and CDR2 SNEGSKA (reference sequence). The CDR3 has 12 amino acids. CDR3 region: CSASGVADTQYF. The CDR3 DNA reads TGCAGTGCTAGCGGGGTCGCAGATACGCAGTATTTT.